This T cell receptor (beta chain) was sequenced during a study of shared clonotypes between healthy human individuals. The naive CD8 subset, CD45RO-negative cells positively selected for CCR7, excluded terminally differentiated effector memory CD45RA+ cells. Donors comprised only Caucasian adults living in Nashville, Tennessee. This CDR3 is 15 amino acids long. Germline-derived CDR1 and CDR2 are KGHSY and FQNENV. The V gene lost 2 bases and the J gene lost 6 bases, with 13 bases spanning the gap. The authors distributed each subset's genomic DNA evenly over several immunoSEQ plates. Assay: immunoSEQ multiplex PCR; the TCRdb copy retains only in-frame clones and omits some. The data hold approximately 2,000,000 clones, with approximately 92% observed a single time. A remark on this clone: Antigen specificity is unknown.

The study's findings and limits: A generally larger estimated richness was seen in naive subsets than in memory subsets. The small donor group covered limited genetic and exposure diversity.

Input material: naive CD8+ T cells from PBMCs. The source of this sequence is a man between 18 and 35 years old in good health. Some clones in this sample may be carry-over from other donors' samples. This chain connects TRBV16 to TRBJ1-4; unclear D gene. CDR3: CASSQLHTWDEKLFF. As DNA, the CDR3 is TGTGCCAGCAGCCAACTACACACATGGGATGAAAAACTGTTTTTT.